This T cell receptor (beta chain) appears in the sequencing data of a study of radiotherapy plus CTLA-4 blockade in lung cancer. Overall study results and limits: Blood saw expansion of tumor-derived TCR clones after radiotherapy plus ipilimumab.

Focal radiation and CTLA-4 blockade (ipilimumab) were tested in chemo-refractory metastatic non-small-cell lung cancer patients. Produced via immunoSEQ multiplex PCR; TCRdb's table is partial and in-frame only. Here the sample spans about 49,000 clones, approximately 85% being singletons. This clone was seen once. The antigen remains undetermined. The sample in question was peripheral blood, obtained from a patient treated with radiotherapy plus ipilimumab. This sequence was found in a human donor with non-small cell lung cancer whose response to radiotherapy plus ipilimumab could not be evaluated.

CDR3 nucleotide sequence: TGTGCCAGCAGCATTACCACGACAGCTAACTATGGCTACACCTTC. Translating gives CASSITTTANYGYTF. The chain has TRBV7-2 and TRBJ1-2; D perhaps matches TRBD1 (5 bases). The CDR3 runs to 15 residues. Germline CDR1 is SGHTA and CDR2 is FQGNSA. V lost 5 bases, J lost 0 bases, and 13 bases lay in between.